Presented here are 28 T cell receptor beta chains from one specimen sequenced in a study of blood T cells in healthy people across ages. Together with a sample-barcoded 5' primer, a J-beta primer mix was included in a second PCR lasting about 7 to 11 cycles. TCRdb reprocessed the 5' RACE reads with MiXCR, giving one entry per CDR3 protein. The sample has 850,000 to 1,000,000 distinct CDR3 sequences; around 48% are singletons. Source material: blood. The receptors derive from a young man in good health.

This chain links TRBV7-2 with TRBJ2-3, with D unclear. The length of the CDR3 is 11 residues. Germline V lookup: CDR1 SGHTA, CDR2 FQGNSA. Trimming removed 5 bases from V and 13 bases from J, with 13 bases in between. The CDR3 bases are TGTGCCAGCAGCCACGGACCCCAGGAGTATTTT. Translated: CASSHGPQEYF.

This clonotype was recorded a few times. This chain connects TRBV20-1 to TRBJ2-1, with 9 bases lining up with TRBD1. Germline V gene lookup returns CDR1 DFQATT and CDR2 SNEGSKA (reference sequence). The V segment lost 4 bases and the J segment 6 bases; nucleotides outside the gene matches: 13. The CDR3 is 16 residues long. As DNA, the CDR3 is TGCAGTGCTACCCGACCTTCTGACAGGGGGGGCAATGAGCAGTTCTTC. Amino acid sequence: CSATRPSDRGGNEQFF.

A few counts support this clonotype. CDR3 coding DNA: TGTGCCAGCAGCTTAGGCCCCCTAGCGACTAGCACAGATACGCAGTATTTT. Translating gives CASSLGPLATSTDTQYF. The gene calls are TRBV7-6 and TRBJ2-3; maybe TRBD2 (6 bases). V was clipped by 1 base and J by 0 bases, with 14 bases between them. The CDR3 is made up of 17 amino acids. Germline V gene data show CDR1 as SGHVS and CDR2 as FNYEAQ.

This clonotype was counted between two and nine times. The chain couples TRBV3-1 to TRBJ2-7; D is uncertain. The CDR3 totals 14 residues. CDR1 and CDR2 (germline): LGHDT, YNNKEL (reference sequence). The V and J ends lost 6 bases and 7 bases respectively, with 19 bases between them. CDR3 coding DNA: TGTGCCAGCAGTTTGATCAAAAACCCCCGGGAGCAGTACTTC. It codes for CASSLIKNPREQYF.

The CDR3 DNA sequence: TGCAGTGCTAGAGATCACACTAGGACCTCCTACGAGCAGTACTTC. Protein: CSARDHTRTSYEQYF. V and J are TRBV20-1 and TRBJ2-7, with D possibly TRBD2 on 5 matching bases. The V and J ends lost 0 bases and 0 bases respectively, with 12 bases between them. Germline CDR1 and CDR2: DFQATT and SNEGSKA (reference sequence). CDR3 length equals 15 residues.

In its sample, this clonotype was seen a few times. The chain employs TRBV30 and TRBJ1-2; D unclear. The CDR3 is 11 residues long. Trimming took off 5 bases at V and 8 bases at J, with 12 bases between the two ends. Per germline, CDR1 GTSNPN and CDR2 SVGIG (reference sequence). The CDR3 loop reads CAWAGSQGYTF. The CDR3, as DNA: TGTGCCTGGGCGGGGAGTCAAGGCTACACCTTC.

This clonotype appeared a few times. CDR3: CASSAPTSGGLYNEQFF. In DNA, the CDR3 is TGTGCCAGCAGCGCGCCGACTAGCGGGGGCCTCTACAATGAGCAGTTCTTC. This chain connects TRBV9 to TRBJ2-1; 12 positions match TRBD2. The J segment lost 3 bases and the V segment lost 3 bases, leaving 7 bases of the junction unmatched. The CDR3 loop spans 17 amino acids. Germline V gene lookup returns CDR1 SGDLS and CDR2 YYNGEE.

V and J are TRBV29-1 and TRBJ2-3; a possible D gene is TRBD2 (5 bases). Per the germline V gene, CDR1 is SQVTM and CDR2 is ANQGSEA. V was shortened by 1 base and J by 0 bases, with 11 bases between the two germline ends. This CDR3 contains 15 residues. This CDR3 reads CSVEASGGSTDTQYF. In DNA, the CDR3 is TGCAGCGTTGAAGCCAGTGGCGGGAGCACAGATACGCAGTATTTT.

The CDR3 nucleotides are TGTGCCAGCAGCCAATGGGGGACAGGCCACTCCTACGAGCAGTACTTC. It codes for CASSQWGTGHSYEQYF. The V and J genes are TRBV14 and TRBJ2-7; 8 nucleotides agree with TRBD1. This CDR3 contains 16 residues. CDR1 is SGHDN and CDR2 is FVKESK in the germline V gene. The V and J ends lost 2 bases and 0 bases, in that order; junction bases with no gene match: 6. Together with reference TRBV14 and TRBJ2-7, the CDR3 gives the full variable domain: EAGVTQFPSHSVIEKGQTVTLRCDPISGHDNLYWYRRVMGKEIKFLLHFVKESKQDESGMPNNRFLAERTGGTYSTLKVQPAELEDSGVYFCASSQWGTGHSYEQYFGPGTRLTVT.

The chain links TRBV7-2 to TRBJ1-2; D is possibly TRBD1 (6 bases). CDR1 is SGHTA, CDR2 FQGNSA, per germline. V lost 5 bases, J lost 6 bases, and 10 bases lay in between. CDR3 size: 12 residues. The CDR3 is CASSPWTDGYTF. The DNA of the CDR3 is TGTGCCAGCAGCCCTTGGACAGATGGCTACACCTTC. The full variable domain, its missing parts supplied by reference TRBV7-2 and TRBJ1-2, is GAGVSQSPSNKVTEKGKDVELRCDPISGHTALYWYRQSLGQGLEFLIYFQGNSAPDKSGLPSDRFSAERTGGSVSTLTIQRTQQEDSAVYLCASSPWTDGYTFGSGTRLTVV.

This clonotype was recorded a few times. The chain combines TRBV7-2 with TRBJ2-1, with no clear D. The tail of the sequence fits TRBJ2-7 better, so the J call may be wrong. Germline V CDR1 and CDR2: SGHTA, FQGNSA. The CDR3 is made up of 14 amino acids. This CDR3 reads CASSLVPFYNEQYF. In DNA, the CDR3 is TGTGCCAGCAGCTTAGTCCCGTTTTACAATGAGCAGTACTTC.

J is TRBJ1-3 and V is TRBV7-2, with TRBD1 matching over 9 bases. The germline V gene has CDR1 SGHTA and CDR2 FQGNSA. The CDR3 contains 15 residues. The V segment lost 7 bases and the J segment 4 bases; nucleotides outside the gene matches: 8. The CDR3 DNA follows: TGTGCCAGCAACCCGGACAGGGGTAGAGGAAACACCATATATTTT. This encodes CASNPDRGRGNTIYF.

The chain links TRBV27 to TRBJ2-1; no firm D call. Looked up from germline, CDR1 is MNHEY and CDR2 is SMNVEV (reference sequence). The CDR3 has 15 amino acids. The V end lost 5 bases, the J end lost 4 bases, and 15 bases lay between the germline ends. CDR3 DNA sequence: TGTGCCAGCAGTCCCCCAGGACCCGTATACAATGAGCAGTTCTTC. Translation: CASSPPGPVYNEQFF.

Concerning this clonotype: This sequence may be a read error, since a much larger clone differs from it by one base. The V gene is TRBV6-1, the J gene TRBJ2-5, with D hard to call. CDR3 length: 15 residues. The V gene lost 1 base and the J gene lost 3 bases, with 12 bases spanning the gap. Germline lookup yields CDR1 MNHNS and CDR2 SASEGT. This CDR3 reads CASSEERATKETQYF. Written as DNA, the CDR3 is TGTGCCAGCAGTGAAGAACGGGCGACCAAAGAGACCCAGTACTTC.

This clonotype was seen repeatedly, ten times or more. This clone may be a read error of a much larger clone one base away. This rearrangement joins TRBV12-3 or TRBV12-4 to TRBJ2-5, with 8 nucleotides matching TRBD1. The CDR3 runs 14 residues. The V and J ends lost 5 bases and 11 bases, in that order; junction bases with no gene match: 13. The CDR3 spells CASSTPTGALEQYF. The CDR3 nucleotides are TGTGCCAGCAGTACACCGACAGGGGCGCTTGAGCAGTACTTC.

The chain employs TRBV7-2 and TRBJ1-4; maybe TRBD1 (5 bases). Germline CDR1 SGHTA, CDR2 FQGNSA. The V gene lost 2 bases and the J gene lost 4 bases, with 11 bases spanning the gap. The CDR3 runs 15 residues. The CDR3 region is CASSLKGAVNEKLFF. CDR3 bases: TGTGCCAGCAGCTTAAAAGGGGCAGTTAATGAAAAACTGTTTTTT.

This chain connects TRBV20-1 to TRBJ2-7; D is possibly TRBD1 (5 bases). The J call is uncertain, as TRBJ2-5 better fits the DNA end. Germline V gene sequence: CDR1 DFQATT, CDR2 SNEGSKA (reference sequence). This CDR3 comprises 15 residues. CDR3 sequence: CSARIHRQLQETQYF. CDR3 in DNA: TGCAGTGCTAGGATTCATAGACAGCTTCAAGAGACCCAGTACTTC.

This clonotype was counted between two and nine times. The chain couples TRBV7-6 to TRBJ2-3; D might be TRBD1 or TRBD2, each matching 5 bases. V shed 3 bases and J shed 5 bases, with 15 bases lying between them. This CDR3 is built from 15 residues. Germline CDR1 is SGHVS and CDR2 is FNYEAQ. CDR3 region: CASSLGLGVGDTQYF. The CDR3 DNA reads as TGTGCCAGCAGCTTGGGGCTGGGGGTGGGAGATACGCAGTATTTT.

In its sample, this clonotype was seen a few times. The chain combines TRBV20-1 with TRBJ2-1, with 9 positions matching TRBD2. This CDR3 has 15 amino acids. J gave up 0 bases and V 6 bases, and 6 bases lay outside the gene matches. CDR1 is DFQATT, CDR2 SNEGSKA, per germline (reference sequence). Here the CDR3 DNA reads TGCAGTGCGGAGCGGGGGGCAAGCTCCTACAATGAGCAGTTCTTC. As protein: CSAERGASSYNEQFF.

This clonotype was counted many times. The chain combines TRBV3-1 with TRBJ2-3; TRBD1 might be the D (5 bases). Trimming removed 0 bases at V and 0 bases at J, with 10 bases between. The germline V gene encodes CDR1 LGHDT and CDR2 YNNKEL (reference sequence). The CDR3 is 16 residues long. CDR3: CASSQEGHPSTDTQYF. The CDR3, as DNA: TGTGCCAGCAGCCAAGAAGGACACCCTAGCACAGATACGCAGTATTTT.

The chain joins TRBV7-3 to TRBJ2-3; D is undetermined. CDR3 size: 15 residues. V lost 4 bases and J 0 bases, leaving 11 bases between the germline ends. In germline, CDR1 is SGHTA, CDR2 FQGTGA. The CDR3 spells CASSYNLASTDTQYF. The CDR3 DNA follows: TGTGCCAGCAGCTACAACCTGGCGAGCACAGATACGCAGTATTTT.

The rearrangement links TRBV20-1 to TRBJ2-5, with no clear D. The ends were cut back, 1 base at V and 12 bases at J, with 9 bases in the middle. CDR3 size: 10 residues. Germline V CDR1 and CDR2: DFQATT, SNEGSKA (reference sequence). The DNA of the CDR3 is TGCAGTGCTAGAGTGGCGAGAGAGTACTTC. Translated: CSARVAREYF.

The gene calls are TRBV7-2 and TRBJ1-1; D gene uncertain. Germline CDR1 SGHTA, CDR2 FQGNSA. This CDR3 is 11 amino acids long. Trimming removed 7 bases at V and 3 bases at J, with 6 bases between. The CDR3, as DNA: TGTGCCAGCACCCAGTACACTGAAGCTTTCTTT. Encoded protein: CASTQYTEAFF.

Concerning this clonotype: This may be a read error: a much more frequent sequence differs by one nucleotide. The V and J genes are TRBV5-1 and TRBJ2-7; weak D call: TRBD1 (5 bases). The germline V gene encodes CDR1 SGHRS and CDR2 YFSETQ. CDR3 length equals 13 residues. The CDR3 sequence is CASSLGDYYKQYF. For the CDR3, the DNA is TGCGCCAGCAGCTTAGGGGATTACTACAAGCAGTACTTC.

This clonotype was observed a few times. The CDR3 protein is CSAREMGQGTYEQYF. CDR3 sequence (DNA): TGCAGTGCTAGAGAAATGGGACAGGGAACCTACGAGCAGTACTTC. This chain connects TRBV20-1 to TRBJ2-7, with 9 bases aligning to TRBD1. Germline V gene sequence: CDR1 DFQATT, CDR2 SNEGSKA (reference sequence). V lost 0 bases, J lost 2 bases, and 5 bases stayed unmatched. The CDR3 covers 15 residues.

The chain couples TRBV5-1 to TRBJ1-5; TRBD1 is a possible D gene (6 bases). The V end was cut by 4 bases, the J end by 7 bases, with 18 bases between. The germline V gene has CDR1 SGHRS and CDR2 YFSETQ. This CDR3 is built from 15 residues. The CDR3 DNA reads as TGCGCCAGCAGCCCCATTCCGGACAGCGAACAGCCCCAGCATTTT. As protein: CASSPIPDSEQPQHF.

This chain joins TRBV21-1 and TRBJ1-1; the table's D call of TRBD1 was not tested on the DNA. TRBV21-1 is described as a pseudogene. The CDR3 has 16 amino acids. Written as DNA, the CDR3 is TGTGCCAGCAGCAAAGAAGAGGGGCAGGTCGACACTGAAGCTTTCTTT. Its protein is CASSKEEGQVDTEAFF.

This clonotype has a count of ten or more. The chain links TRBV7-2 to TRBJ1-2; D remains ambiguous. The CDR3 sequence is 17 residues long. Germline V gives CDR1 SGHTA, CDR2 FQGNSA. The V end was cut by 2 bases, the J end by 5 bases, with 21 bases between. The CDR3 sequence: CASSLSATAAGGYGYTF. The CDR3 coding sequence is TGTGCCAGCAGCTTAAGTGCCACGGCAGCTGGAGGATATGGCTACACCTTC.